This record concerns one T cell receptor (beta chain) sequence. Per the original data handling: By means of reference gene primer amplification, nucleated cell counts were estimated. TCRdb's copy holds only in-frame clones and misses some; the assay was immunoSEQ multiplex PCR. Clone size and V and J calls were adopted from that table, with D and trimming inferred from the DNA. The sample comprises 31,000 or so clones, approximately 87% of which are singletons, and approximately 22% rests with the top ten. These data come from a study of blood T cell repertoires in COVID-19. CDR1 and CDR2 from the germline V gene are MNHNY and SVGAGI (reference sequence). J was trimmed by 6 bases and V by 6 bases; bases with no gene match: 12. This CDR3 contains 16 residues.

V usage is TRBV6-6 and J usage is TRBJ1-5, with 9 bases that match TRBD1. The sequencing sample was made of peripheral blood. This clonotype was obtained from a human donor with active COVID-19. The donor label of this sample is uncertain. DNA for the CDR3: TGTGCCAGCAGCCGATCCATACAGGGGGCAGGTCAGCCCCAGCATTTT. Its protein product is CASSRSIQGAGQPQHF.